The 17 T cell receptor beta chains listed next were all sequenced from one sample in a study of T cells after somatic rescue of genetic block. The repertoire was sequenced with immunoSEQ multiplex PCR; TCRdb's copy has only in-frame clones and lacks some. The sample includes 60,000 to 75,000 clones, 90% to 95% of them seen just once. Sequences were obtained from peripheral blood mononuclear cells (PBMCs). These receptors were collected from a man aged 35 to 55.

This clone was recorded once. CDR3: CASGSGQGETQYF. The CDR3 DNA follows: TGTGCTAGTGGTTCGGGACAGGGAGAGACCCAGTACTTC. The rearrangement uses TRBV12-5 and TRBJ2-5; 9 bases line up with TRBD1. This CDR3 region has 13 residues. With 4 bases clipped from V and 4 bases from J, the junction kept 1 base outside the gene matches. Germline CDR1 and CDR2: LGHNT and FRNRAP. The entire variable domain, with the rest obtained from reference TRBV12-5 and TRBJ2-5, is as follows: DARVTQTPRHKVTEMGQEVTMRCQPILGHNTVFWYRQTMMQGLELLAYFRNRAPLDDSGMPKDRFSAEMPDATLATLKIQPSEPRDSAVYFCASGSGQGETQYFGPGTRLLVL.

The chain links TRBV5-5 to TRBJ1-1, with D unclear. Germline loops: CDR1 SGHKS, CDR2 YYEKEE (reference sequence). Trimming removed 1 base at V and 5 bases at J, with 15 bases between. The CDR3 contains 15 residues. For the CDR3, the DNA is TGTGCCAGCAGCTTGTCTCTAGACATCCTGACTGAAGCTTTCTTT. Translated: CASSLSLDILTEAFF.

CDR3 protein: CASSLNRPTSGGAQDTQYF. CDR3 coding DNA: TGTGCCAGCAGTCTAAATCGCCCGACTAGCGGGGGGGCCCAAGATACGCAGTATTTT. The J gene is TRBJ2-3, the V gene TRBV27, with TRBD2 matching 14 bases. Trimming removed 5 bases from V and 5 bases from J; junction bases left unmatched: 15. Germline CDR1 reads MNHEY; CDR2 reads SMNVEV (reference sequence). The length of the CDR3 is 19 residues.

V and J are TRBV5-4 and TRBJ2-7; TRBD2 aligns across 13 bases. The CDR3 extends over 17 amino acids. Germline trimming cut 3 bases from V and 5 bases from J; bases unmatched to any gene: 11. CDR1 is SGHNT, CDR2 YYREEE, per germline (reference sequence). The CDR3 protein is CASSSYGLAGAGDEQYF. The CDR3 DNA follows: TGTGCCAGCAGCTCCTACGGACTAGCGGGAGCGGGTGACGAGCAGTACTTC.

The rearrangement uses TRBV7-9 and TRBJ2-7, with 11 bases that match TRBD2. Germline lookup yields CDR1 SEHNR and CDR2 FQNEAQ (reference sequence). The CDR3 is 15 residues long. Losses at the gene ends were 2 bases for V and 6 bases for J; bases not matched to a gene: 6. The CDR3 DNA reads TGTGCCAGCAGCTTACGGGGCACTAGCGGGAGCGAGCAGTACTTC. It specifies CASSLRGTSGSEQYF.

V gene TRBV6-1 combines with J gene TRBJ1-1, with a weak D call TRBD1 (5 bases). V gave up 7 bases and J gave up 5 bases, with 20 bases separating them. The CDR3 runs to 15 residues. Germline V gives CDR1 MNHNS, CDR2 SASEGT. The chain's CDR3 is CASTPMETVRTEAFF. The CDR3 nucleotides read TGTGCCAGCACCCCAATGGAGACAGTACGGACTGAAGCTTTCTTT.

This clone was seen only once. This chain uses TRBV7-9 with TRBJ1-1; perhaps TRBD1 as D (5 bases). From germline, CDR1 is SEHNR and CDR2 FQNEAQ (reference sequence). Trimming stripped 5 bases from V and 10 bases from J, with 14 bases between. The CDR3 is 12 amino acids. The CDR3 loop reads CASSHPRGGAFF. The CDR3, as DNA: TGTGCCAGCAGCCACCCCCGGGGGGGAGCTTTCTTT.

The V gene is TRBV5-5, the J gene TRBJ2-7; the match to TRBD1 covers 9 bases. The CDR3 loop spans 14 amino acids. Germline CDR1 reads SGHKS; CDR2 reads YYEKEE (reference sequence). J lost 3 bases, V lost 3 bases, and 4 bases had no gene match. The CDR3 DNA reads as TGTGCCAGCAGCTCCGGACAGGGGTACTACGAGCAGTACTTC. Translation: CASSSGQGYYEQYF.

The chain recombines TRBV11-2 with TRBJ2-7; the D is unclear. Deletions cut 5 bases from V and 4 bases from J, with 15 bases between. Per the germline V gene, CDR1 is SGHAT and CDR2 is FQNNGV. CDR3 length: 14 residues. The CDR3, as DNA: TGTGCCAGCAGCAAACTTATGCGGATTTACGAGCAGTACTTC. It yields the protein CASSKLMRIYEQYF.

This clone was seen only once. V gene TRBV4-3 combines with J gene TRBJ1-3, with D unresolved. CDR1 is LGHNA and CDR2 is YSLEER in the germline V gene. The V gene lost 4 bases and the J gene lost 3 bases, with 16 bases spanning the gap. The length of the CDR3 is 16 residues. The chain's CDR3 is CASSPGVSRGGNTIYF. Here the CDR3 DNA reads TGCGCCAGCAGCCCCGGGGTGTCCCGCGGTGGAAACACCATATATTTT.

This chain uses TRBV6-5 with TRBJ2-7; TRBD1 matches at 7 bases. Germline CDR1 MNHEY, CDR2 SVGAGI. V was pared by 5 bases and J by 2 bases, with 6 bases of the junction left unmatched. The CDR3 totals 14 residues. The CDR3 region is CASSRTGLTYEQYF. CDR3 in DNA: TGTGCCAGCAGTCGGACAGGTCTTACCTACGAGCAGTACTTC.

The genes are TRBV6-5 and TRBJ2-5; the D gene could be TRBD1 or TRBD2 (5 bases each). Germline CDR1 reads MNHEY; CDR2 reads SVGAGI. This CDR3 comprises 13 residues. V lost 6 bases to trimming and J lost 5 bases, with 13 bases between them. CDR3 DNA: TGTGCCAGCAGGAAACTAGGGGCGGAGACCCAGTACTTC. Its protein is CASRKLGAETQYF.

J is TRBJ1-4 and V is TRBV6-6, with a weak D call TRBD1 (5 bases). The CDR3 spans 10 residues. The germline gives CDR1 MNHNY, CDR2 SVGAGI (reference sequence). The germline V and J ends were trimmed by 8 bases and 8 bases, with 6 bases remaining between them. The CDR3 nucleotides are TGTGCCAGCGGGGGGGAAAAACTGTTTTTT. This codes for CASGGEKLFF.

This clone has more than one count but fewer than ten. The chain combines TRBV7-9 with TRBJ2-3; 11 bases agree with TRBD1. J lost 2 bases, V lost 4 bases, and 11 bases had no gene match. CDR1 and CDR2 (germline): SEHNR, FQNEAQ (reference sequence). The CDR3 is made up of 18 amino acids. For the CDR3, the DNA is TGTGCCAGCAGCTCCGTTACGGGACAGGGGGTGTACACAGATACGCAGTATTTT. Translation: CASSSVTGQGVYTDTQYF.

V gene TRBV19 combines with J gene TRBJ1-5, with a weak D call TRBD1 (6 bases). Germline values: CDR1 LNHDA, CDR2 SQIVND (reference sequence). V lost 3 bases to trimming and J lost 9 bases, with 15 bases between them. This CDR3 is built from 14 residues. The CDR3 loop is CASSMSAGERPQHF. In DNA form, the CDR3 reads TGTGCCAGTAGTATGTCGGCAGGGGAGAGGCCCCAGCATTTT.

The chain has TRBV6-1 and TRBJ2-7; no clear D gene. Looked up from germline, CDR1 is MNHNS and CDR2 is SASEGT. The CDR3 consists of 11 residues. Trimming left V 2 bases short and J 2 bases short, with 1 base between. The CDR3 region is CASSEPYEQYF. The CDR3 DNA sequence: TGTGCCAGCAGTGAACCCTACGAGCAGTACTTC.

This chain connects TRBV2 to TRBJ2-3; no definite D call. V lost 6 bases and J 5 bases, leaving 15 bases between the germline ends. The CDR3 has 14 amino acids. The germline V gene has CDR1 SNHLY and CDR2 FYNNEI. The CDR3 loop reads CASSQALRRDTQYF. The CDR3 DNA follows: TGTGCCAGCAGCCAGGCTCTCCGTCGAGATACGCAGTATTTT.